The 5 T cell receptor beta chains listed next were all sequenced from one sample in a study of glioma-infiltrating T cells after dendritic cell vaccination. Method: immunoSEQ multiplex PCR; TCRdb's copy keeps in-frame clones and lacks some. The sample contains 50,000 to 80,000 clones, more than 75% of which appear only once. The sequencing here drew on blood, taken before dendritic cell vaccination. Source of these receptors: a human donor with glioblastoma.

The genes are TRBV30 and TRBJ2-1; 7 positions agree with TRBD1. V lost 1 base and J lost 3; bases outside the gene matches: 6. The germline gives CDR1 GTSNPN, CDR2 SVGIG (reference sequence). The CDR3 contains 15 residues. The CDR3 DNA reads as TGTGCCTGGAGTGGGAACAGGGGTCTCTACAATGAGCAGTTCTTC. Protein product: CAWSGNRGLYNEQFF.

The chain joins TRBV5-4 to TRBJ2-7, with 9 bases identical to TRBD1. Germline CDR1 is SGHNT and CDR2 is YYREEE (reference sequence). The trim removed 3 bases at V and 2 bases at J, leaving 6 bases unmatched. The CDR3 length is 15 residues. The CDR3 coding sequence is TGTGCCAGCAGCTGGGACAGGGAACTTGCCTACGAGCAGTACTTC. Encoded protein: CASSWDRELAYEQYF.

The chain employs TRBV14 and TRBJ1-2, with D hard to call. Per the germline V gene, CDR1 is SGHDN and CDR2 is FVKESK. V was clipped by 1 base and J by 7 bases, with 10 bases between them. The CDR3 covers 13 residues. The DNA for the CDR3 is TGTGCCAGCAGCCAAGCAGGTTTAGGTGGCTACACCTTC. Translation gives CASSQAGLGGYTF.

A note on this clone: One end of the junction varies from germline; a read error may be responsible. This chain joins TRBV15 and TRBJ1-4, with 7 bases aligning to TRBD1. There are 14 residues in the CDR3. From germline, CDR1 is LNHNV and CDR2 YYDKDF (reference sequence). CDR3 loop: CTTSRDRVDERLFF. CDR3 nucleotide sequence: TGTACCACCAGCAGAGACAGGGTTGATGAAAGACTGTTTTTT.

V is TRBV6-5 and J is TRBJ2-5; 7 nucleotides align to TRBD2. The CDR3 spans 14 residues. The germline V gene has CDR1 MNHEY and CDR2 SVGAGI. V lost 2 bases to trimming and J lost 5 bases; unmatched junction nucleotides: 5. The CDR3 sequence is CASSYNSGRETQYF. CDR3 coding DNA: TGTGCCAGCAGTTACAATAGCGGGCGGGAGACCCAGTACTTC.